The present T cell receptor (beta chain) was sequenced within a study of blood T cells in healthy people across ages. Study outcomes and limitations: Naive T cell percentage showed a strong correlation with TCR beta diversity. Diversity was estimated from one million T cells, and these estimates were considered underestimates. More naive CD4+ cells and higher diversity marked long-lived donors relative to aged donors. The unknown donor CMV status may have confounded expanded clonotype changes.

A word on this clonotype: The antigen is unknown.

For the second PCR, which ran for 7 to 11 cycles, a sample-barcoded 5' primer and a J-beta primer mix were used. TCRdb recomputed calls from the 5' RACE reads with MiXCR, one row per CDR3 protein. Seen here are fewer than 2,000,000 distinct CDR3 sequences, around 40% observed once, and the top ten hold 23%. The germline V gene has CDR1 MNHEY and CDR2 SVGAGI. This CDR3 region has 16 residues. J was trimmed by 2 bases and V by 0 bases; bases with no gene match: 6. Sequencing was performed on blood. The receptor was derived from a human donor in good health. V usage is TRBV6-5 and J usage is TRBJ2-7; 8 nucleotides match TRBD1. This chain's CDR3 is CASSYSVGQETYEQYF. The CDR3 DNA reads as TGTGCCAGCAGTTACTCGGTGGGACAGGAAACCTACGAGCAGTACTTC.